The T cell receptor (beta chain) described here comes from a study of spatial heterogeneity in lung cancer. Study outcomes and limitations: It was found that expanded intratumoral alpha and beta TCR counts tracked tumor mutation counts. Alpha and beta chain coverage of tumor T cells was estimated at about 7.4% and 14%, respectively.

The library protocol tagged each TCR cDNA with a unique molecular identifier. TCRdb itself ran the 5' RACE reads through MiXCR, one entry per CDR3 protein. The sample lists around 8,600 distinct CDR3 sequences; 6% to 7% were seen once. This CDR3 spans 15 amino acids. Deletions cut 6 bases from V and 2 bases from J, with 14 bases between. Described time point: sample taken at primary tumor resection. In this sample, this clonotype turned up many times. The antigen is not known. Sample: lung tumor tissue, taken at surgery. This receptor was identified in a female donor with early-stage non-small cell lung cancer. This chain joins TRBV12-3 or TRBV12-4 and TRBJ1-5; D not resolved. CDR3 residues: CASSPPRSGNQPQHF. The CDR3 region has the DNA TGTGCCAGCAGCCCTCCCCGGAGTGGCAATCAGCCCCAGCATTTT.